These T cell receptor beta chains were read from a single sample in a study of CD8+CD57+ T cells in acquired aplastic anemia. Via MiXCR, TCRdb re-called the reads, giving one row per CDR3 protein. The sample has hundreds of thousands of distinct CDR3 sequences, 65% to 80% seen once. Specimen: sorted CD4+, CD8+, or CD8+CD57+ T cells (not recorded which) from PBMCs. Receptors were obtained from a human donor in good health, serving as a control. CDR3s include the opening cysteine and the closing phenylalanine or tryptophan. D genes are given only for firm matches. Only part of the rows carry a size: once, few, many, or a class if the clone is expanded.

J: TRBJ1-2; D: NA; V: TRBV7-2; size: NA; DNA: TGTGCCAGCGGGCGTCTCCACGGGACCCAGTACTTCTACACCTTC; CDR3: CASGRLHGTQYFYTF
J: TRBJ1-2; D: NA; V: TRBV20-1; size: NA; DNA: TGCAGTGCTGGCCCATCCGGCAGTGGCAACACCTTC; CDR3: CSAGPSGSGNTF
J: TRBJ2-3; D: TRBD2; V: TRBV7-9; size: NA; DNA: TGTGCCAGCAGCGTACTAGCGGGGGGCCTCCCTGATACGCAGTATTTT; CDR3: CASSVLAGGLPDTQYF
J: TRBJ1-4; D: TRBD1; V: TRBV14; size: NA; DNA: TGTGCCAGCAGCCAAGACAGGGGGCGCGAGATACCAAAACTGTTTTTT; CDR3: CASSQDRGREIPKLFF
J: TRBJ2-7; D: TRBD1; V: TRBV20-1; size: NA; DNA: TGCAGTGCTAGAGACCACGGGACAGGGGGAGGTGAGCAGTACTTC; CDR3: CSARDHGTGGGEQYF
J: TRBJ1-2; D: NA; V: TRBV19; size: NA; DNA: TGTGCCAGCCTTGGTGCTTATCGTGGGTGGAGCTACACCTTC; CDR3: CASLGAYRGWSYTF
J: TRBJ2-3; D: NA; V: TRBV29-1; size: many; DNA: TGCAGCGTAGCCTTAGGCGGCACAGATACGCAGTATTTT; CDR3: CSVALGGTDTQYF
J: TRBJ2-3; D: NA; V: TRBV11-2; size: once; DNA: TGTGCCAGCAGCTGGGAGACCTACACAGATACGCAGTATTTT; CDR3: CASSWETYTDTQYF
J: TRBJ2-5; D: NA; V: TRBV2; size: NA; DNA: TGTGCCAGCAGCGTCCGACAGGAAGACCAGCCCCAGTACTTC; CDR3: CASSVRQEDQPQYF
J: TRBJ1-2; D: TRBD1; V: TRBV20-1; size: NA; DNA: TGCAGTGCTATAAGAGGACAGGGATTGGCGGATGGCTACACCTTC; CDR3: CSAIRGQGLADGYTF
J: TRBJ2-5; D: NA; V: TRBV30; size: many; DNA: TGTGCCTGGAGTGCTGGGACCTTCAGGCAAGAGACCCAGTACTTC; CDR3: CAWSAGTFRQETQYF
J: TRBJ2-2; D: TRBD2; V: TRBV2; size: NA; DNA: TGTGCCAGCAGTGAACTAGCGGGATCGTACACCGGGGAGCTGTTTTTT; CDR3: CASSELAGSYTGELFF
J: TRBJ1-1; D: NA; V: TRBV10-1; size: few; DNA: TGCGCCAGCAGTCCCAAGGACACTTCGAACACTGAAGCTTTCTTT; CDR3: CASSPKDTSNTEAFF
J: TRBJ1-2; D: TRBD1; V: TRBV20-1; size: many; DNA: TGCAGTGCTAGAGACCCCACAGGGGGCTTCGGCTATGGCTACACCTTC; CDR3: CSARDPTGGFGYGYTF
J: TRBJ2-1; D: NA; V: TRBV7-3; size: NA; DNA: TGTGCCAGCAGCTTACTCCGCTACAATCAGCAGTCCTTC; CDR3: CASSLLRYNQQSF
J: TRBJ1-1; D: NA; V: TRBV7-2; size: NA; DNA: TGTGCCAGCACTTCGGACGGGGAAGTCTACGCTGAGGACTTCTTT; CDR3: CASTSDGEVYAEDFF
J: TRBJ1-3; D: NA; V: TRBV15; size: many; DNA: TGTGCCACCCGAGGATTCGCCTCTGGAAACACCATATATTTT; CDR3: CATRGFASGNTIYF
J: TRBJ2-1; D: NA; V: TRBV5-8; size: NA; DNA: TGCGCCAGCAGCCCCCGACCAGCCACCTACGATGAGCAGTTCTTC; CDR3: CASSPRPATYDEQFF
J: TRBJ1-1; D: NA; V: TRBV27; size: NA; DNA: TGTGCCAGCAGGCAAATCCGAGGGGACACTGAAGCTTTCTTT; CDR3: CASRQIRGDTEAFF
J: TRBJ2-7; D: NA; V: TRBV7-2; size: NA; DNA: TGTGCCAGCAGCGGACAGCGGGCTGGCTGCGAGCAGTACTTC; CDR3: CASSGQRAGCEQYF
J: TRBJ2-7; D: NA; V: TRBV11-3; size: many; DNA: TGTGCCAGCAGCCCGGGGCAGTCGAGCTCCTACGAGCAGTACTTC; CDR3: CASSPGQSSSYEQYF
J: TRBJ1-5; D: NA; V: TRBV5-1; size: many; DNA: TGCGCCAGCAGCTTCGGGGGTTTTAATCAGCCCCAGCATTTT; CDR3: CASSFGGFNQPQHF
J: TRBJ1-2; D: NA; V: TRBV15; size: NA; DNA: TGTGCCACCAGCAGAGAAAGGGGCGACTATGGCTACACCTTC; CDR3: CATSRERGDYGYTF
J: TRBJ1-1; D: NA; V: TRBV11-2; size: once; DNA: TGTGCCAGCAGTACTAGGGGGGGGATGAACACTGAAGCTTTCTTT; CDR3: CASSTRGGMNTEAFF
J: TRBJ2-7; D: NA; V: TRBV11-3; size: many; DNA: TGTGCCAGCAGCTTAGGACCCAGGACAAGCTCCTACGAGCAGTACTTC; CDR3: CASSLGPRTSSYEQYF
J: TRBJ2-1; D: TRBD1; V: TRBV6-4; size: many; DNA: TGTGCCAGCAGCCAAGGACAGGGTTCCTACAATGAGCAGTTCTTC; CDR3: CASSQGQGSYNEQFF